This paragraph reports one T cell receptor beta chain. What it recognizes is unknown. These data belong to a study of T cell responses to AZD1222 COVID-19 vaccine. Here immunoSEQ multiplex PCR was the method, and the copy in TCRdb shows in-frame clones only, minus some. The data hold roughly 180,000 clones, with approximately 92% observed a single time. The germline gives CDR1 GTSNPN, CDR2 SVGIG (reference sequence). CDR3 length: 12 residues. With 2 bases removed from V and 11 bases from J, the gap between germline ends came to 15 bases. Study-level results: Elevations in Spike-specific TCR breadth and depth followed administration of two AZD1222 doses.

The TCR sequence derives from an adult who received the MenACWY meningococcal vaccine as a control. The sequences come from peripheral blood, collected 28 days after the second dose of the MenACWY control vaccine. The chain recombines TRBV30 with TRBJ1-1, with TRBD1 as a possible D gene (5 bases). The CDR3 DNA sequence: TGTGCCTGGAGTATCGAGGGACTTAAGGCTTTCTTT. It is translated as CAWSIEGLKAFF.